This T cell receptor beta chain was documented in a study of blood T cell repertoires in COVID-19. This clone came up once. Per the original methods: By means of reference gene primer amplification, nucleated cell counts were estimated. Repertoires were generated with immunoSEQ multiplex PCR, while TCRdb's copy carries only in-frame clones and drops some. V and J calls and clone size are given by that table; D and trimming were obtained from the DNA. The sample gives about 68,000 clones, roughly 89% of which show up once; approximately 7.4% is in the top ten. The germline V gene encodes CDR1 SNHLY and CDR2 FYNNEI. V lost 6 bases to trimming and J lost 1 base, with 13 bases between them. The CDR3 consists of 14 residues.

Sequencing was done on a sample of peripheral blood. This clonotype was sampled from a man aged 50 to 60 with active COVID-19. The gene calls are TRBV2 and TRBJ2-7; D not certain. CDR3: CASRRTATSYEQYF. The DNA of the CDR3 is TGTGCCAGCAGAAGAACCGCCACTTCCTACGAGCAGTACTTC.